This T cell receptor (beta chain) derives from a study of blood T cell repertoires in COVID-19. Study in general: The study drew acute and convalescent COVID-19 samples from the United States, Italy and Spain. T cells, B-cell-depleted T cells, or PBMCs supplied cDNA or gDNA.

As handled by the study authors: Nucleated cell counts were estimated from reference gene primer amplification. Repertoires were generated with immunoSEQ multiplex PCR, while TCRdb's copy carries only in-frame clones and drops some. That table gives V, J and clone size, and the DNA gave D and trimming. The data show about 200,000 clones, with 85% seen just once and roughly a sixth held by the top ten. Germline CDR1 reads LNHDA; CDR2 reads SQIVND (reference sequence). V shed 4 bases, J shed 2 bases, and the junction held 7 bases outside the gene matches. The CDR3 covers 15 residues. The rearrangement joins TRBV19 to TRBJ1-2; 7 positions agree with TRBD1. The specimen was PBMCs or T cells enriched from blood (not recorded which). The clonotype comes from a man in his forties who had recovered from COVID-19. The DNA for the CDR3 is TGTGCCAGTAGTAGTCACCGGGACAGCAACTATGGCTACACCTTC. It encodes CASSSHRDSNYGYTF.